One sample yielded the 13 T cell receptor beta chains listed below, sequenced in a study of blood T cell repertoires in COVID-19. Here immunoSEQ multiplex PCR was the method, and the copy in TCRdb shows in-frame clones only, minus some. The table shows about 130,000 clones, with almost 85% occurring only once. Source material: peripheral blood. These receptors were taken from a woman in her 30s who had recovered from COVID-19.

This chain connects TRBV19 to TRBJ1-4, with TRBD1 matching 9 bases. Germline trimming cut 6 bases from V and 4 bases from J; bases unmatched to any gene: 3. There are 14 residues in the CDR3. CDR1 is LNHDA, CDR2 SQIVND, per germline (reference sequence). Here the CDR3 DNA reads TGTGCCAGTAGGGACAGGGGCCTTAATGAAAAACTGTTTTTT. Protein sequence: CASRDRGLNEKLFF.

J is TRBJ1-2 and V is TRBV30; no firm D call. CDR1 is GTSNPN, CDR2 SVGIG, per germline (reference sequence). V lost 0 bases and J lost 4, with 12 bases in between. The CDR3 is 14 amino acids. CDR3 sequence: CAWSVSSESYGYTF. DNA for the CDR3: TGTGCCTGGAGTGTAAGTTCCGAGAGCTATGGCTACACCTTC.

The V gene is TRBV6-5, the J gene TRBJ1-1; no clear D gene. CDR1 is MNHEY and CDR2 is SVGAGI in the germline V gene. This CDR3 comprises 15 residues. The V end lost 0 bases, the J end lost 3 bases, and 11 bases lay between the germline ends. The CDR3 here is CASSYSTPEYTEAFF. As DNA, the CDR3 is TGTGCCAGCAGTTACTCGACACCGGAATACACTGAAGCTTTCTTT.

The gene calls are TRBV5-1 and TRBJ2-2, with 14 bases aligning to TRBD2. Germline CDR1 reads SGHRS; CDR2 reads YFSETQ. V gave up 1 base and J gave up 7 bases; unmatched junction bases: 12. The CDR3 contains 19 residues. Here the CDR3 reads CASSLLPRTSGGSRGELFF. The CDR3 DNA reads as TGCGCCAGCAGCTTGCTGCCCCGGACTAGCGGGGGGTCCCGCGGGGAGCTGTTTTTT. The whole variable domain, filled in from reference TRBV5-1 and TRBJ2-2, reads KAGVTQTPRYLIKTRGQQVTLSCSPISGHRSVSWYQQTPGQGLQFLFEYFSETQRNKGNFPGRFSGRQFSNSRSEMNVSTLELGDSALYLCASSLLPRTSGGSRGELFFGEGSRLTVL.

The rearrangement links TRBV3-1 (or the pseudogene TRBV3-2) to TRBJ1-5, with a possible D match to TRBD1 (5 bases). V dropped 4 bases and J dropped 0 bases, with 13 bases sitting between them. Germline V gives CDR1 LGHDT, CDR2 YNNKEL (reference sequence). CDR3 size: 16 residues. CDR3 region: CASSRGTAYSNQPQHF. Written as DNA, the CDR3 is TGTGCCAGCAGCCGCGGGACGGCTTATAGCAATCAGCCCCAGCATTTT.

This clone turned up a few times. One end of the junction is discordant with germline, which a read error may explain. The CDR3 loop reads CASSYLGSGGLQETQYF. The CDR3 DNA reads TGTGCTAGCAGCTACCTTGGGAGCGGGGGGTTACAAGAGACCCAGTACTTC. The chain joins TRBV7-7 to TRBJ2-5, with TRBD2 matching over 9 bases. This CDR3 contains 17 residues. Germline lookup yields CDR1 SSHAT and CDR2 FNYEAQ (reference sequence).

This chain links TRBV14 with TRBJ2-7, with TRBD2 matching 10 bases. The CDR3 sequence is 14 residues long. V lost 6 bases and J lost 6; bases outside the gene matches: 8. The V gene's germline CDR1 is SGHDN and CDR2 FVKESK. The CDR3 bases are TGTGCCAGCAGTCGCCCTAGCGGGGGCGGCGAGCAGTACTTC. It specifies CASSRPSGGGEQYF.

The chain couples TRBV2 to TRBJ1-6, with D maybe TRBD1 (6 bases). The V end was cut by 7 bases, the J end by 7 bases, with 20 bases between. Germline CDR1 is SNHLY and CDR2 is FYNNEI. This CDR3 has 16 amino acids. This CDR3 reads CASISGGQSRNSPLHF. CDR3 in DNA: TGTGCCAGCATCTCGGGGGGGCAGTCTCGGAATTCACCCCTCCACTTT.

For the CDR3, the DNA is TGTGCCAGCAGTATGGGGACAGGTGGCTACACCTTC. Its protein product is CASSMGTGGYTF. The chain links TRBV12-3 or TRBV12-4 to TRBJ1-2, with 8 bases identical to TRBD1. J lost 7 bases, V lost 5 bases, and 3 bases had no gene match. The CDR3 runs to 12 residues.

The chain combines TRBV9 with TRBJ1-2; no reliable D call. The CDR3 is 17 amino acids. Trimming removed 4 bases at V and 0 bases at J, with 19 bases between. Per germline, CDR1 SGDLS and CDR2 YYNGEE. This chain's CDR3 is CASSLLNEANPNYGYTF. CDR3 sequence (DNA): TGTGCCAGCAGCCTCCTTAATGAGGCAAACCCTAACTATGGCTACACCTTC. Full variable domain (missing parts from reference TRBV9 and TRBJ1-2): DSGVTQTPKHLITATGQRVTLRCSPRSGDLSVYWYQQSLDQGLQFLIQYYNGEERAKGNILERFSAQQFPDLHSELNLSSLELGDSALYFCASSLLNEANPNYGYTFGSGTRLTVV.

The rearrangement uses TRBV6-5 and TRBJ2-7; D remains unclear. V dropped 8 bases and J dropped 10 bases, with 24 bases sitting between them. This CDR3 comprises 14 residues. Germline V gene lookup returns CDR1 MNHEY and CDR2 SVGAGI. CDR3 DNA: TGTGCCAGCGACACCTCAGCAGTGAAAATCAACCAGTACTTC. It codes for CASDTSAVKINQYF.

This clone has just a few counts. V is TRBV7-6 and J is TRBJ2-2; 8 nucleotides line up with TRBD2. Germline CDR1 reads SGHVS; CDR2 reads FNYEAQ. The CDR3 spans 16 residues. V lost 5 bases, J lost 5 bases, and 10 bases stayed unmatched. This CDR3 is CASSRAQTSATGELFF. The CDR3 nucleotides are TGTGCCAGCAGCCGCGCCCAGACTAGCGCTACCGGGGAGCTGTTTTTT.

DNA of the CDR3: TGCGCCAGCAGCTTGGAAGGGGTGGACATTCAGTACTTC. It codes for CASSLEGVDIQYF. The V gene is TRBV5-1, the J gene TRBJ2-4, with D perhaps matching TRBD1 (5 bases). Germline-derived CDR1 and CDR2 are SGHRS and YFSETQ. Trimming removed 0 bases from V and 8 bases from J, with 9 bases in between. There are 13 residues in the CDR3.